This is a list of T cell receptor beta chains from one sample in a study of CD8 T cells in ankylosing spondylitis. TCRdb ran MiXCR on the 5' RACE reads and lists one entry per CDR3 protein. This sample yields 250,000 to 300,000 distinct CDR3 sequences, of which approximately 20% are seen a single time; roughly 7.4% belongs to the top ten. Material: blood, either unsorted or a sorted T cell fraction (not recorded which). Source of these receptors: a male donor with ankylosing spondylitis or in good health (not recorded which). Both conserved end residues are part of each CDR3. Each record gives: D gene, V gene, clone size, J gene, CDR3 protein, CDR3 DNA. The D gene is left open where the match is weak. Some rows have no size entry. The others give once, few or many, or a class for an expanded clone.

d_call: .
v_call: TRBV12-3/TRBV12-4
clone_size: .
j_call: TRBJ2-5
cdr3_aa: CASSLSPQVKTQYF
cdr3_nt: TGTGCCAGCAGTCTTAGCCCCCAAGTAAAGACCCAGTACTTC

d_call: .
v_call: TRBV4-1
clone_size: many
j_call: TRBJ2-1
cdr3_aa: CASSQVFAEQFF
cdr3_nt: TGCGCCAGCAGCCAAGTTTTTGCGGAGCAGTTCTTC

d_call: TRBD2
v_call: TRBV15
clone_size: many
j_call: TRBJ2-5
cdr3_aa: CATSRGASGGKETQYF
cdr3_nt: TGTGCCACCAGCAGAGGGGCTAGCGGGGGAAAAGAGACCCAGTACTTC

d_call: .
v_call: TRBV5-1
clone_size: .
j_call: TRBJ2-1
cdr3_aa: CASSVRAVDEQFF
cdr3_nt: TGCGCCAGCAGCGTGCGTGCGGTAGATGAGCAGTTCTTC

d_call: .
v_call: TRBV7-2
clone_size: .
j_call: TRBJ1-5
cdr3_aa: CASSLVAVANQPQHF
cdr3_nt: TGTGCCAGCAGCTTAGTAGCGGTCGCCAATCAGCCCCAGCATTTT

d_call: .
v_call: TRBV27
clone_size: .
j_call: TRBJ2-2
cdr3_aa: CASSLSPSNTGELFF
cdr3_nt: TGTGCCAGCAGTTTATCCCCATCGAACACCGGGGAGCTGTTTTTT

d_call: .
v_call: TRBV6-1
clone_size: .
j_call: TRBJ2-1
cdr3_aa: CASSEALGRAEQFF
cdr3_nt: TGTGCCAGCAGTGAAGCGCTCGGGAGAGCGGAGCAGTTCTTC

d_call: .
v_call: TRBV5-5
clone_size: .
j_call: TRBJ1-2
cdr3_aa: CASSLDTGANYGYTF
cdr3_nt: TGTGCCAGCAGCTTGGATACAGGCGCTAACTATGGCTACACCTTC

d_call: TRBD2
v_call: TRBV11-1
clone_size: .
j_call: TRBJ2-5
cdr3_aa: CASSGRGLSLAGEETQYF
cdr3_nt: TGTGCCAGCAGTGGCAGGGGGCTATCACTAGCGGGGGAAGAGACCCAGTACTTC

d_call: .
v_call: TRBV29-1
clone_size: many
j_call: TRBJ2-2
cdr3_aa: CSVLQGPGELFF
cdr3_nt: TGCAGCGTTCTACAGGGACCCGGGGAGCTGTTTTTT

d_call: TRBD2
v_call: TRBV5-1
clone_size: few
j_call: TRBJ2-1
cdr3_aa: CASSLEVAGGHEQFF
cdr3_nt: TGCGCCAGCAGCTTGGAGGTAGCGGGAGGTCATGAGCAGTTCTTC

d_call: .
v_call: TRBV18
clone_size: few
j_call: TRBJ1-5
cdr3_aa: CASSPEQGGGNQPQHF
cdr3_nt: TGTGCCAGCTCACCAGAGCAGGGTGGTGGCAATCAGCCCCAGCATTTT

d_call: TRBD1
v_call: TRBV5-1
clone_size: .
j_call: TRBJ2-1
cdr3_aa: CASSLGDRAYNEQFF
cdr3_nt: TGCGCCAGCAGCTTGGGGGACAGGGCCTACAATGAGCAGTTCTTC

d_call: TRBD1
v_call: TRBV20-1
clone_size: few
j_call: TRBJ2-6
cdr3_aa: CSASRGLGANVLTF
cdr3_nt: TGCAGTGCTAGCAGGGGGCTTGGGGCCAACGTCCTGACTTTC

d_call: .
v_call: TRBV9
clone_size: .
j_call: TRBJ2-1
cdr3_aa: CASSVGGESYNEQFF
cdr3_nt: TGTGCCAGCAGCGTAGGGGGGGAGTCCTACAATGAGCAGTTCTTC

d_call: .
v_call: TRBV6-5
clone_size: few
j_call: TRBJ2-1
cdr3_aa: CASSYSKTSTLNEQFF
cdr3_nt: TGTGCCAGCAGTTACTCGAAAACGTCTACGCTCAATGAGCAGTTCTTC

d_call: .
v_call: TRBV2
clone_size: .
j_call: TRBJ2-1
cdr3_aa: CASSEPSGSYNEQFF
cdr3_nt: TGTGCCAGCAGTGAGCCCTCCGGCTCCTACAATGAGCAGTTCTTC

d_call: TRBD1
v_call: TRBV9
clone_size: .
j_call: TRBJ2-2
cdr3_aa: CASSVASGQGGELFF
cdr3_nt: TGTGCCAGCAGCGTAGCATCCGGACAGGGCGGGGAGCTGTTTTTT

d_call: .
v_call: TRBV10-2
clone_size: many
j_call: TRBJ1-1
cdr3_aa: CASSEQGLNTEAFF
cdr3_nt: TGCGCCAGCAGTGAGCAGGGCTTGAACACTGAAGCTTTCTTT

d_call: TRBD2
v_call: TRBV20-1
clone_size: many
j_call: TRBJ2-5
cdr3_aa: CSASYGLAGGPETQYF
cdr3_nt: TGCAGTGCTAGTTATGGACTAGCGGGGGGGCCAGAGACCCAGTACTTC

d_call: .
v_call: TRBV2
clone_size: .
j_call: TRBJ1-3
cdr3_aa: CASSDRRGNTIYF
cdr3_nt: TGTGCCAGCAGTGACCGTCGGGGAAACACCATATATTTT

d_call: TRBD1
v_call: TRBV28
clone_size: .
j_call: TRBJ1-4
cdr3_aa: CASSLPGQGSEKLFF
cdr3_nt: TGTGCCAGCAGTTTACCGGGACAGGGAAGCGAAAAACTGTTTTTT

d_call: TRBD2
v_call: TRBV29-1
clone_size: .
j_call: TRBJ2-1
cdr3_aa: CSVDRREGGEQFF
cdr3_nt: TGCAGCGTTGATAGACGGGAGGGCGGTGAGCAGTTCTTC

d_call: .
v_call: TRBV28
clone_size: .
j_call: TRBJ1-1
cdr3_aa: CASSQPREAFF
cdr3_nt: TGTGCCAGCAGTCAGCCCAGGGAAGCTTTCTTT

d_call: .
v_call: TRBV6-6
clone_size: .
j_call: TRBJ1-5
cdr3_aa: CASSYPGVQPQHF
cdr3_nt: TGTGCCAGCAGTTACCCAGGGGTACAGCCCCAGCATTTT

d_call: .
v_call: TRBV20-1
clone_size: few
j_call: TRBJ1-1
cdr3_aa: CSAQRSEGRPEAFF
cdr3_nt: TGCAGTGCTCAACGAAGTGAAGGGAGGCCTGAAGCTTTCTTT